This T cell receptor beta chain was sequenced for a study of OX40 agonist ivuxolimab in advanced cancers. The CDR3 runs to 14 residues. The germline gives CDR1 MDHEN, CDR2 SYDVKM. With 5 bases clipped from V and 7 bases from J, the junction kept 7 bases outside the gene matches. Using immunoSEQ multiplex PCR, the repertoire was profiled, and TCRdb retains in-frame clones only, with some absent. The sample shows tens of thousands of clones, approximately 90% of them seen only once. The specimen comprised CD4+ or CD8+ T cells sorted from blood, sampled in a trial of the OX40 agonist ivuxolimab. The chain carries TRBV28 and TRBJ1-2; 10 bases align to TRBD1. This sequence was found in an adult with an advanced solid tumor such as melanoma, head and neck, liver or kidney cancer. CDR3 nucleotide sequence: TGTGCCAGCAGTACCGGGACAGGGGATTTTGGCTACACCTTC. This gives the protein CASSTGTGDFGYTF.